This T cell receptor (beta chain) was profiled in a study of OX40 agonist ivuxolimab in advanced cancers. Across the whole study: Earlier anti-PD-1, anti-PD-L1 or anti-CTLA-4 therapy was permitted; 40% had received some. Study-wide points: Clonal expansion from baseline to week 6 occurred in both CD4+ and CD8+ T cells.

The assay was immunoSEQ multiplex PCR, and TCRdb's table has in-frame clones only and misses some. Altogether about 79,000 clones are present, around 85% being singletons, with the ten largest covering over 3%. This CDR3 has 17 residues. Looked up from germline, CDR1 is SGHDN and CDR2 is FVKESK. The V end lost 3 bases, the J end lost 0 bases, and 15 bases lay between the germline ends. To note about this clone: No antigen is known for it.

The receptor's source is an adult with an advanced solid tumor such as melanoma, head and neck, liver or kidney cancer. The genes are TRBV14 and TRBJ2-1; D remains ambiguous. Sequencing was performed on CD4+ or CD8+ T cells sorted from blood, taken in a trial of the OX40 agonist ivuxolimab. CDR3 protein: CASSQLSAVSSYNEQFF. The CDR3, as DNA: TGTGCCAGCAGCCAGTTGAGCGCTGTCAGCTCCTACAATGAGCAGTTCTTC.